The subject of this entry is one T cell receptor (beta chain). Its antigen is unidentified. This CDR3 comprises 15 residues. Germline CDR1 SGDLS, CDR2 YYNGEE. The V gene lost 3 bases and the J gene lost 0 bases, with 11 bases spanning the gap. TCRdb's copy holds only in-frame clones and misses some; the assay was immunoSEQ multiplex PCR. The sample consists of about 96,000 clones, around nine tenths of them appearing once. This sample stems from a study of graft-versus-host responses after intestinal transplantation. Background on the study: Anti-thymocyte globulin was used for induction in all recipients, who then took tacrolimus and steroids for around 3 years. Study conclusions and caveats: Detected in recipient marrow were GvH clones, some of which were first observed in ileum or blood.

This clonotype was sampled from a human donor who received an intestinal transplant. V gene TRBV9 combines with J gene TRBJ2-3; a possible D gene is TRBD1 (5 bases). The sequencing used unstimulated CD4+ T cells sorted from spleen or lymph node cells, collected before intestinal transplant. The CDR3 DNA sequence: TGTGCCAGCAGCGGTCGGACATCTAGCACAGATACGCAGTATTTT. This codes for CASSGRTSSTDTQYF.